The entry below gives a single T cell receptor (beta chain) sequence along with its context. Its antigen is currently unknown. Every sample yielded at least 6 million isolated PBMCs. The V gene's germline CDR1 is MDHEN and CDR2 SYDVKM. Trimming cost V 3 bases and J 3 bases, with 11 bases left between them. This CDR3 has 14 residues. The data were taken from a study of blood T cells in healthy people across ages. A J-beta primer mix and a sample-barcoded 5' primer were used in a second PCR of roughly 7 to 12 cycles. At least 2.5 million CDR3-containing paired-end reads were obtained per sample. Using its own MiXCR run on the 5' RACE reads, TCRdb lists one record per CDR3 protein. The sample yields under 2,000,000 distinct CDR3 sequences, around half seen once. Study conclusions and caveats: Both higher diversity and more naive CD4+ cells marked long-lived donors when set against aged donors.

The source material was blood. The chain recombines TRBV28 with TRBJ1-1; D is possibly TRBD1 (5 bases). The source of this sequence is a woman between 35 and 50 years old in good health. CDR3 sequence: CASSLGRADTEAFF. CDR3 nucleotides: TGTGCCAGCAGTTTGGGCAGGGCGGACACTGAAGCTTTCTTT. The entire variable domain, with the rest obtained from reference TRBV28 and TRBJ1-1, is as follows: DVKVTQSSRYLVKRTGEKVFLECVQDMDHENMFWYRQDPGLGLRLIYFSYDVKMKEKGDIPEGYSVSREKKERFSLILESASTNQTSMYLCASSLGRADTEAFFGQGTRLTVV.